This entry lists 20 T cell receptor beta chains sequenced from one sample in a study of post-analysis software for immune sequencing data. Study observations and caveats: In patients, TRBV5-6, TRBV5-1 and TRBV20-1 belonged to several TRBV segments found more frequently than in controls.

TCR beta cDNA libraries had unique molecular identifiers. MiXCR was run by TCRdb on the PCR reads, yielding one entry per CDR3 protein. The sample lists more than 350,000 distinct CDR3 sequences, approximately 37% occurring once. Antigen specificity for these receptors is unknown. Sequencing was carried out using blood. The origin of the receptors is a girl aged 2-10 years with multiple sclerosis.

This clonotype was observed a handful of times. The genes are TRBV7-9 and TRBJ2-7, with a tentative D call TRBD2 (5 bases). Trimming stripped 1 base from V and 5 bases from J, with 15 bases between. CDR3 length: 15 amino acids. Germline lookup yields CDR1 SEHNR and CDR2 FQNEAQ (reference sequence). For the CDR3, the DNA is TGTGCCAGCAGCTTAGGGAGGATCCCTTGGGACGAGCAGTACTTC. Its translation: CASSLGRIPWDEQYF. Filled out from reference TRBV7-9 and TRBJ2-7, the complete variable domain reads DTGVSQNPRHKITKRGQNVTFRCDPISEHNRLYWYRQTLGQGPEFLTYFQNEAQLEKSRLLSDRFSAERPKGSFSTLEIQRTEQGDSAMYLCASSLGRIPWDEQYFGPGTRLTVT.

This clonotype was picked up a small number of times. The rearrangement links TRBV27 to TRBJ1-2; D ambiguous. V dropped 6 bases and J dropped 5 bases, with 13 bases sitting between them. Germline CDR1 is MNHEY and CDR2 is SMNVEV (reference sequence). The CDR3 spans 13 residues. Written as DNA, the CDR3 is TGTGCCAGCAGCCCACGTATCCGATATGGCTACACCTTC. Translating it yields CASSPRIRYGYTF.

J is TRBJ2-6 and V is TRBV5-1; the D call may be TRBD1 or TRBD2 (5 bases each). In germline, CDR1 is SGHRS, CDR2 YFSETQ. With 5 bases removed from V and 4 bases from J, the gap between germline ends came to 10 bases. This CDR3 comprises 14 residues. As DNA, the CDR3 is TGCGCCAGCAGGTCGGGGCACGGGGCCAACGTCCTGACTTTC. Translation: CASRSGHGANVLTF.

V is TRBV18 and J is TRBJ2-6, with 7 bases that match TRBD1. The CDR3 runs 18 residues. Germline V gene lookup returns CDR1 KGHSH and CDR2 LQKENI. V shed 2 bases and J 1 base; nucleotides not matched to a gene: 8. The CDR3 loop is CASSPRALTGSGANVLTF. DNA of the CDR3: TGTGCCAGCTCACCAAGGGCTTTGACAGGGTCTGGGGCCAACGTCCTGACTTTC.

This clonotype turned up a few times. The chain employs TRBV20-1 and TRBJ2-5, with D tentatively TRBD1 (6 bases). The germline CDR1 and CDR2 sequences are DFQATT and SNEGSKA (reference sequence). The V gene lost 5 bases and the J gene lost 0 bases, with 7 bases spanning the gap. The CDR3 is 12 amino acids. DNA for the CDR3: TGCAGTGCTTACAGGGACCAAGAGACCCAGTACTTC. The encoded protein is CSAYRDQETQYF.

This clonotype has more than one count but fewer than ten. The chain carries TRBV20-1 and TRBJ1-1; the match to TRBD1 covers 10 bases. This CDR3 has 14 amino acids. The V gene end was trimmed by 4 bases and the J gene end by 0 bases; junction bases not matched to a gene: 2. Per the germline V gene, CDR1 is DFQATT and CDR2 is SNEGSKA (reference sequence). The CDR3 DNA follows: TGCAGTGCTAAGACAGGGGGCATGAACACTGAAGCTTTCTTT. Amino acids: CSAKTGGMNTEAFF.

The chain joins TRBV6-2 or TRBV6-3 to TRBJ2-2; 12 nucleotides agree with TRBD2. V was clipped by 4 bases and J by 4 bases; unmatched bases: 1. The CDR3 sequence is 15 residues long. The germline V gene encodes CDR1 MNHEY and CDR2 SVGEGT. The CDR3 DNA reads as TGTGCCAGCAGTTCTAGCGGGAGGGCCACCGGGGAGCTGTTTTTT. Translating gives CASSSSGRATGELFF.

This clonotype was picked up a small number of times. V and J are TRBV7-2 and TRBJ2-4, with D possibly matching TRBD1 (6 bases). Germline V gene lookup returns CDR1 SGHTA and CDR2 FQGNSA. This CDR3 contains 17 residues. Trimming removed 3 bases at V and 3 bases at J, with 18 bases between. CDR3 DNA: TGTGCCAGCAGCTTTAAAAGCTCTGGGGGCGGCAAAAACATTCAGTACTTC. Translating gives CASSFKSSGGGKNIQYF.

The chain has TRBV7-8 and TRBJ1-2; the D gene is possibly TRBD1 (5 bases). Trimming pared 6 bases from V and 4 bases from J, leaving 18 bases between. Germline assignment: CDR1 SGHVS and CDR2 FQNEAQ. The CDR3 covers 15 residues. CDR3 sequence: CASSPTRGITYGYTF. CDR3 sequence (DNA): TGTGCCAGCAGTCCTACGCGGGGGATCACCTATGGCTACACCTTC.

This clonotype turned up a few times. The V and J genes are TRBV12-3 or TRBV12-4 and TRBJ1-1; the D is unclear. The V gene lost 4 bases and the J gene lost 1 base, with 7 bases spanning the gap. CDR3 length equals 13 residues. In DNA form, the CDR3 reads TGTGCCAGCAGTTCCCCGGCGAACACTGAAGCTTTCTTT. This translates into CASSSPANTEAFF.

In this sample, this clonotype turned up a few times. The chain recombines TRBV28 with TRBJ2-5, with 7 positions matching TRBD2. The length of the CDR3 is 13 residues. Germline V gene data show CDR1 as MDHEN and CDR2 as SYDVKM. The trim removed 7 bases at V and 3 bases at J, leaving 5 bases unmatched. The CDR3 here is CASIASGKETQYF. CDR3 nucleotide sequence: TGTGCCAGCATCGCTAGCGGAAAAGAGACCCAGTACTTC. Combining the CDR3 with reference TRBV28 and TRBJ2-5 gives the whole variable domain DVKVTQSSRYLVKRTGEKVFLECVQDMDHENMFWYRQDPGLGLRLIYFSYDVKMKEKGDIPEGYSVSREKKERFSLILESASTNQTSMYLCASIASGKETQYFGPGTRLLVL.

This clonotype has just a few counts. The chain joins TRBV2 to TRBJ1-4; D is uncertain. V was clipped by 6 bases and J by 7 bases, with 21 bases between them. The CDR3 is 16 residues long. Germline loops: CDR1 SNHLY, CDR2 FYNNEI. CDR3 in amino acids: CASSPLSAGKTEKLFF. In nucleotides, the CDR3 is TGTGCCAGCAGCCCCCTCTCGGCAGGCAAGACTGAAAAACTGTTTTTT.

This clonotype was found once. The chain employs TRBV29-1 and TRBJ2-5, with D maybe TRBD1 (6 bases). The CDR3 covers 12 residues. Germline CDR1 SQVTM, CDR2 ANQGSEA. Trimming shortened V by 0 bases and J by 13 bases, and 15 bases separated the two germline ends. The CDR3 bases are TGCAGCGTTGAAGATTCAGGGGCGGGTCGGTACTTC. Amino acid sequence: CSVEDSGAGRYF.

This clonotype has a handful of counts. The V call is TRBV5-1, the J call TRBJ1-2; 7 bases fit TRBD1. After removal of 2 bases from V and 8 bases from J, the junction contained 21 bases not matched to a gene. CDR3 length equals 18 residues. Germline assignment: CDR1 SGHRS and CDR2 YFSETQ. In DNA, the CDR3 is TGCGCCAGCAGCTTCAAACCTCGAGGAACAGGGGTATCCGGAGGCTACACCTTC. This translates into CASSFKPRGTGVSGGYTF.

The CDR3 DNA is TGCGCCAGCAGCTTGGCGGTAGCGGGGAACAATGAGCAGTTCTTC. Encoded protein: CASSLAVAGNNEQFF. V is TRBV5-1 and J is TRBJ2-1, with 8 bases matching TRBD2. The germline V gene has CDR1 SGHRS and CDR2 YFSETQ. CDR3 length: 15 residues. J lost 5 bases, V lost 0 bases, and 4 bases had no gene match.

J is TRBJ2-7 and V is TRBV29-1; 8 nucleotides align to TRBD1. The CDR3 spans 14 residues. Germline CDR1 reads SQVTM; CDR2 reads ANQGSEA. With 5 bases clipped from V and 2 bases from J, the junction kept 8 bases outside the gene matches. The CDR3 DNA reads as TGCAGCGTTTCGGACAGGGCCACAACCTACGAGCAGTACTTC. Translating it yields CSVSDRATTYEQYF.

The chain links TRBV27 to TRBJ1-1, with a possible D match to TRBD1 (6 bases). Germline assignment: CDR1 MNHEY and CDR2 SMNVEV (reference sequence). V was clipped by 4 bases and J by 11 bases, with 14 bases between them. This CDR3 is 12 amino acids long. CDR3 sequence (DNA): TGTGCCAGCAGTTCGACTGGGACATCGGCTTTCTTT. Amino acid sequence: CASSSTGTSAFF.

The J gene is TRBJ2-5, the V gene TRBV12-3 or TRBV12-4; D remains ambiguous. V gave up 5 bases and J gave up 11 bases, with 21 bases separating them. The CDR3 runs to 14 residues. The CDR3 region is CASSLASEALGQYF. The CDR3 DNA is TGTGCCAGCAGTCTCGCCTCTGAGGCGTTGGGGCAGTACTTC.

V gene TRBV7-9 combines with J gene TRBJ2-7, with TRBD1 matching over 7 bases. Per germline, CDR1 SEHNR and CDR2 FQNEAQ (reference sequence). The CDR3 is 14 amino acids. V trimming: 5 bases; J trimming: 3 bases; junction bases outside the gene matches: 7. This CDR3 is CASSHRDRFYEQYF. CDR3 nucleotide sequence: TGTGCCAGCAGCCACCGGGACAGATTCTACGAGCAGTACTTC.

This clonotype was observed once. The chain combines TRBV12-3 or TRBV12-4 with TRBJ1-2; no definite D call. The V end was cut by 3 bases, the J end by 4 bases, with 9 bases between. The CDR3 runs 13 residues. The CDR3 reads CASSLSGLYGYTF. The CDR3 DNA is TGTGCCAGCAGTTTGTCTGGGCTCTATGGCTACACCTTC.